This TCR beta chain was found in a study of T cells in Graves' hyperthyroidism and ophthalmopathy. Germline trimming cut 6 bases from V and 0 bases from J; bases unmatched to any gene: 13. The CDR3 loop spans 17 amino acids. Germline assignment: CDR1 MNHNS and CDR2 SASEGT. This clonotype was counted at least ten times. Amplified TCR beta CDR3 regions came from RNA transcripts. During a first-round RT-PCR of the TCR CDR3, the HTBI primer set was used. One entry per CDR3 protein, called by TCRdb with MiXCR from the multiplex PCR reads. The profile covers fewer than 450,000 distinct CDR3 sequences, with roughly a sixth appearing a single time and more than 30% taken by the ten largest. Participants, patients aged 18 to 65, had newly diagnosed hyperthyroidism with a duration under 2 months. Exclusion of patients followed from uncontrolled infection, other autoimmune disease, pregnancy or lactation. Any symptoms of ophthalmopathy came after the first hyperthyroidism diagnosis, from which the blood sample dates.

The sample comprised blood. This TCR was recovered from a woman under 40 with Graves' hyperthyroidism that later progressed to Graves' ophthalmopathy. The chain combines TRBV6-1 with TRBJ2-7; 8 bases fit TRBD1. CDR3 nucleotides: TGTGCCAGCAGCCCAATATCGGCGGGACAGGTCTCCTACGAGCAGTACTTC. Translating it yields CASSPISAGQVSYEQYF.